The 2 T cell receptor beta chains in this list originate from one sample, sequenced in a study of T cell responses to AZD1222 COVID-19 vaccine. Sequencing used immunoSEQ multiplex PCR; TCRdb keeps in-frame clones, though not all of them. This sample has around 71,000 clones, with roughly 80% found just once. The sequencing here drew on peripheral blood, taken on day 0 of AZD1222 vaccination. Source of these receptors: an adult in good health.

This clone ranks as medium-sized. In DNA, the CDR3 is TGCGCCAGCAGCTTGCGGGGAAGGAGCTCTGGAAACACCATATATTTT. Translating it yields CASSLRGRSSGNTIYF. The chain couples TRBV5-1 to TRBJ1-3, with no clear D. This CDR3 has 16 residues. Germline CDR1 is SGHRS and CDR2 is YFSETQ. The ends were cut back, 1 base at V and 0 bases at J, with 11 bases in the middle.

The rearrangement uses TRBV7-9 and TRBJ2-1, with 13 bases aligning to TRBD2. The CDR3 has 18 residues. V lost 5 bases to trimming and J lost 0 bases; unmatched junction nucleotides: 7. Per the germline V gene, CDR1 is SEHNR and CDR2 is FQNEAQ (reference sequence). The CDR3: CASSGGGTSGNSYNEQFF. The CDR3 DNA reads TGTGCCAGCAGCGGGGGTGGGACTAGCGGGAACTCCTACAATGAGCAGTTCTTC.